Presented here are 14 T cell receptor beta chains from one specimen sequenced in a study of CD8 T cells in Susac syndrome. Random hexamers were used to reverse transcribe about 0.45 to 1 ug of RNA. TCRdb analysed the immunoSEQ multiplex PCR reads with MiXCR anew, one entry per CDR3 protein. Here the sample spans roughly 130,000 distinct CDR3 sequences, about 93% being singletons. Sequencing was done on a sample of CD8+ T cells from PBMCs. Source of these receptors: a human donor with Susac syndrome.

This clonotype has just one count. The chain combines TRBV5-1 with TRBJ2-1; possibly TRBD1 or TRBD2 for D (7 bases each). Per the germline V gene, CDR1 is SGHRS and CDR2 is YFSETQ. CDR3 size: 15 residues. With 0 bases removed from V and 4 bases from J, the gap between germline ends came to 11 bases. The CDR3 bases are TGCGCCAGCAGCTTGGCGCAGGGGGGGTACAATGAGCAGTTCTTC. This translates into CASSLAQGGYNEQFF.

The chain has TRBV4-3 and TRBJ2-7; 9 bases align to TRBD1. This CDR3 comprises 15 residues. V shed 1 base and J 3 bases; nucleotides not matched to a gene: 4. The germline V gene encodes CDR1 LGHNA and CDR2 YSLEER. In DNA form, the CDR3 reads TGCGCCAGCAGCCAAGGGACAGGGGAAGGCTACGAGCAGTACTTC. Its translation is CASSQGTGEGYEQYF.

The rearrangement joins TRBV4-3 to TRBJ2-1, with TRBD2 matching 7 bases. The germline V gene has CDR1 LGHNA and CDR2 YSLEER. This CDR3 region has 14 residues. V trimming: 1 base; J trimming: 6 bases; junction bases outside the gene matches: 3. In nucleotides, the CDR3 is TGCGCCAGCAGCCAAGTTGCTAGCGGCAATGAGCAGTTCTTC. It is translated as CASSQVASGNEQFF.

The chain is built from TRBV5-6 and TRBJ2-1, with 7 positions matching TRBD2. J lost 5 bases, V lost 2 bases, and 10 bases had no gene match. Germline V lookup: CDR1 SGHDT, CDR2 YYEEEE. This CDR3 is 16 amino acids long. The CDR3 DNA reads TGTGCCAGCAGCTTATCCTTGCGGGGGAGCAACAATGAGCAGTTCTTC. This sequence encodes CASSLSLRGSNNEQFF.

V and J are TRBV5-1 and TRBJ2-7, with a weak D call TRBD1 (5 bases). V was clipped by 4 bases and J by 2 bases, with 10 bases between them. The CDR3 contains 13 residues. Germline V gives CDR1 SGHRS, CDR2 YFSETQ. This CDR3 is CASSAGMTYEQYF. The CDR3 DNA reads as TGCGCCAGCAGCGCAGGGATGACCTACGAGCAGTACTTC.

This chain connects TRBV15 to TRBJ2-7; D is unclear. This CDR3 spans 14 amino acids. Germline V gene lookup returns CDR1 LNHNV and CDR2 YYDKDF (reference sequence). Trimming removed 3 bases at V and 6 bases at J, with 15 bases between. The CDR3 sequence: CATSSARLAGEQYF. The DNA for the CDR3 is TGTGCCACCAGCAGCGCGCGGCTCGCTGGCGAGCAGTACTTC.

The rearrangement uses TRBV10-3 and TRBJ2-7; D perhaps matches TRBD2 (5 bases). Germline CDR1 and CDR2: ENHRY and SYGVKD. Trimming shortened V by 4 bases and J by 3 bases, and 10 bases separated the two germline ends. CDR3 length: 13 residues. The CDR3 here is CAISAGLVYEQYF. The DNA for the CDR3 is TGTGCCATCAGTGCTGGACTTGTCTACGAGCAGTACTTC.

This chain joins TRBV5-6 and TRBJ2-3; tentatively, D is TRBD1 (5 bases). The germline V and J ends were trimmed by 7 bases and 9 bases, with 9 bases remaining between them. Germline CDR1 and CDR2: SGHDT and YYEEEE. There are 10 residues in the CDR3. The chain's CDR3 is CASGAPTQYF. CDR3 nucleotides: TGTGCCAGCGGGGCCCCGACGCAGTATTTT.

The chain joins TRBV3-1 to TRBJ1-2, with 7 positions matching TRBD1. J was trimmed by 3 bases and V by 3 bases; bases with no gene match: 4. The CDR3 runs 14 residues. Germline loops: CDR1 LGHDT, CDR2 YNNKEL (reference sequence). Here the CDR3 DNA reads TGTGCCAGCAGCCAGATAGACAGGGACTATGGCTACACCTTC. This encodes CASSQIDRDYGYTF.

The rearrangement uses TRBV3-1 and TRBJ2-1; the match to TRBD2 covers 8 bases. The CDR3 length is 12 residues. Germline CDR1 LGHDT, CDR2 YNNKEL (reference sequence). V dropped 7 bases and J dropped 10; count of bases not matched to a gene: 6. For the CDR3, the DNA is TGTGCCAGCAAACGGGGGGGCCTGGAGCAGTTCTTC. Its translation: CASKRGGLEQFF.

This sequence joins TRBV6-5 and TRBJ1-2, with D possibly matching TRBD1 (6 bases). The CDR3 loop spans 15 amino acids. Germline-derived CDR1 and CDR2 are MNHEY and SVGAGI. Trimming left V 0 bases short and J 4 bases short, with 12 bases between. The CDR3 loop reads CASSYSMDSSYGYTF. The DNA of the CDR3 is TGTGCCAGCAGTTACTCGATGGACAGTTCCTATGGCTACACCTTC.

This chain links TRBV27 with TRBJ2-2; D gene uncertain. The V end lost 3 bases, the J end lost 3 bases, and 5 bases lay between the germline ends. Germline V gives CDR1 MNHEY, CDR2 SMNVEV (reference sequence). The CDR3 sequence is 13 residues long. Here the CDR3 reads CASSLMDTGELFF. Written as DNA, the CDR3 is TGTGCCAGCAGTTTGATGGACACCGGGGAGCTGTTTTTT.

The chain is built from TRBV7-9 and TRBJ1-1; TRBD1 is a possible D gene (6 bases). V dropped 5 bases and J dropped 6 bases, with 13 bases sitting between them. This CDR3 is 13 amino acids long. Germline V CDR1 and CDR2: SEHNR, FQNEAQ (reference sequence). CDR3 residues: CASSTGTSAEAFF. The DNA for the CDR3 is TGTGCCAGCAGCACCGGGACAAGTGCTGAAGCTTTCTTT.

The chain is built from TRBV3-1 and TRBJ2-7; 7 nucleotides line up with TRBD1. Germline-derived CDR1 and CDR2 are LGHDT and YNNKEL (reference sequence). V shed 0 bases and J 3 bases; nucleotides not matched to a gene: 8. The CDR3 contains 16 residues. CDR3 bases: TGTGCCAGCAGCCAAGATAATTTGGGACAGCTCTACGAGCAGTACTTC. Translation gives CASSQDNLGQLYEQYF.